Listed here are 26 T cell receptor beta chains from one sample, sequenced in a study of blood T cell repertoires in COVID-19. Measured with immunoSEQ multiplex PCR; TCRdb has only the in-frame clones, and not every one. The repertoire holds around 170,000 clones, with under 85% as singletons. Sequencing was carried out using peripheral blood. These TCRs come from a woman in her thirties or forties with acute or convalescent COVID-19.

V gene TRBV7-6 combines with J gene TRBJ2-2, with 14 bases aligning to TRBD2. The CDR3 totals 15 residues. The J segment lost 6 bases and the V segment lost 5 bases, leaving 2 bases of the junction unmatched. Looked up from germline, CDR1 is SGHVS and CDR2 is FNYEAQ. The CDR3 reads CASSQTSGRAGELFF. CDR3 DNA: TGTGCCAGCAGCCAGACTAGCGGGAGGGCCGGGGAGCTGTTTTTT.

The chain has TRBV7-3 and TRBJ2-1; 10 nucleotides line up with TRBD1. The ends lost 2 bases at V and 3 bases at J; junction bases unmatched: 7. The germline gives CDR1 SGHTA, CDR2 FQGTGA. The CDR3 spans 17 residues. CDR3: CASSLAMTGGIYNEQFF. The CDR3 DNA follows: TGTGCCAGCAGCTTAGCAATGACAGGGGGCATCTACAATGAGCAGTTCTTC.

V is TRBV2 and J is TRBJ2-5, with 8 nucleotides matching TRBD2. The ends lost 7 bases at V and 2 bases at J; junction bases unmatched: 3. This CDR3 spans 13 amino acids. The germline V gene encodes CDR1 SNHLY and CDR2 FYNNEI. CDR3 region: CASIRLAQETQYF. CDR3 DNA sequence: TGTGCCAGCATTAGACTAGCGCAAGAGACCCAGTACTTC.

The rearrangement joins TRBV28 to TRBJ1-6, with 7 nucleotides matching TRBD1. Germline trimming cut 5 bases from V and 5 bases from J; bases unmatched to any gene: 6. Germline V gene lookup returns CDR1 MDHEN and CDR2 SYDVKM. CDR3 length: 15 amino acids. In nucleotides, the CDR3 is TGTGCCAGCAGTGGACGACAGGGAGATAATTCACCCCTCCACTTT. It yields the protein CASSGRQGDNSPLHF.

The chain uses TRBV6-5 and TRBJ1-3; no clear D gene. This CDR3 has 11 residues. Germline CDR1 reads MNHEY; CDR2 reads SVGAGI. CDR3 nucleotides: TGTGATGGGAGATATGGAAACACCATATATTTT. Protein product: CDGRYGNTIYF.

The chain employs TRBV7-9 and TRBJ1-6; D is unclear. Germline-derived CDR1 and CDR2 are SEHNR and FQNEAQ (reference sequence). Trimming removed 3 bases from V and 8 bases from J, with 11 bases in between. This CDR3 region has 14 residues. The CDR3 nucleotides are TGTGCCAGCAGCTTGGGCAGGAAGGATTCACCCCTCCACTTT. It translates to CASSLGRKDSPLHF.

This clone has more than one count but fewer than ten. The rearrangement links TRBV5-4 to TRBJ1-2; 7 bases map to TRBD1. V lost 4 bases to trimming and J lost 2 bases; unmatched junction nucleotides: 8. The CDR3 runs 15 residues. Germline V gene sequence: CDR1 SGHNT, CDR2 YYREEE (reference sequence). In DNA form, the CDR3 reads TGTGCCAGCAGCCTTGGACAGGCCGTCAACTATGGCTACACCTTC. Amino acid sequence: CASSLGQAVNYGYTF.

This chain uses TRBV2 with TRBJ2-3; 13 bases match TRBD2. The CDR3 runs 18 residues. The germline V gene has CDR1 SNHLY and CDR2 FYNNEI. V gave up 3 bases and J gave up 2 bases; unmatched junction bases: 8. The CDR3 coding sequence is TGTGCCAGCAGTGACCTCGGACTAGCGGGGGCCACCACAGATACGCAGTATTTT. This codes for CASSDLGLAGATTDTQYF. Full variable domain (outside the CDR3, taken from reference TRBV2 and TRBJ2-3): EPEVTQTPSHQVTQMGQEVILRCVPISNHLYFYWYRQILGQKVEFLVSFYNNEISEKSEIFDDQFSVERPDGSNFTLKIRSTKLEDSAMYFCASSDLGLAGATTDTQYFGPGTRLTVL.

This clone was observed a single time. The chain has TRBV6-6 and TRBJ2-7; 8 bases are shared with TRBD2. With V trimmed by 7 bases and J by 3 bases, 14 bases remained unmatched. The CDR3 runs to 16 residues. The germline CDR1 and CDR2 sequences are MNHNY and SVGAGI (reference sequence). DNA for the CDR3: TGTGCCAGCACCAAAGGTAGCGGGGACCCACGCTACGAGCAGTACTTC. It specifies CASTKGSGDPRYEQYF.

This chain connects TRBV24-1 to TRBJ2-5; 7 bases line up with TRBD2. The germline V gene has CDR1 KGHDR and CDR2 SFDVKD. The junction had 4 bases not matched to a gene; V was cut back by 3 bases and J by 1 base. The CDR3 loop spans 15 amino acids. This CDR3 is CATSDSGATQETQYF. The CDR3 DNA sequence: TGTGCCACCAGTGATAGCGGGGCCACCCAAGAGACCCAGTACTTC.

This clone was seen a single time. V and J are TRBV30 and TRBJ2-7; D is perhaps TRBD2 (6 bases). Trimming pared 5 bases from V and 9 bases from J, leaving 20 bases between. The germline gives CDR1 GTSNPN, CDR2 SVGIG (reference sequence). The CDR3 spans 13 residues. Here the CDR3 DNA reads TGTGCCTGGGGGGAGGTTCGGGGTGGCGGGCAGTACTTC. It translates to CAWGEVRGGGQYF.

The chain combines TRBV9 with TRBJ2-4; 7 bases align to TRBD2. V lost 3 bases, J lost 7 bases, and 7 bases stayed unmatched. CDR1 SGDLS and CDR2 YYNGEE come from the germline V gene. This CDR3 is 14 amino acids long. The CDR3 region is CASSGGGGSNIQYF. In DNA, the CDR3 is TGTGCCAGCAGCGGAGGAGGCGGGAGCAACATTCAGTACTTC.

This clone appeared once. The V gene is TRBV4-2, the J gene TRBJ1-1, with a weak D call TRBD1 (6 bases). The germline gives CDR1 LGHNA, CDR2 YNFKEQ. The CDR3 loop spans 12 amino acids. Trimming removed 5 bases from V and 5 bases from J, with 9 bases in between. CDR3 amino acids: CASSERGTEAFF. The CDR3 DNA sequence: TGTGCCAGCAGCGAAAGGGGGACTGAAGCTTTCTTT.

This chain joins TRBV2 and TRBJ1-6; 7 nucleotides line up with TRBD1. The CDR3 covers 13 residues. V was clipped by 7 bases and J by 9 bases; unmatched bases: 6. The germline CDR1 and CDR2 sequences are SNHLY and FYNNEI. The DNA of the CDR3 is TGTGCCAGCAAGGGGGCAGGCACTTCACCCCTCCACTTT. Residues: CASKGAGTSPLHF.

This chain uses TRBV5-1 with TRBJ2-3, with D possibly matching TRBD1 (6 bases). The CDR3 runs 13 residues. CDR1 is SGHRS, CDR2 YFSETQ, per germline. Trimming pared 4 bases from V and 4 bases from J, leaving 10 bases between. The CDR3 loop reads CASSGGSPDTQYF. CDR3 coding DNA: TGCGCCAGCAGCGGGGGCTCCCCAGATACGCAGTATTTT. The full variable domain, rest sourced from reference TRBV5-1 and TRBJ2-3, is KAGVTQTPRYLIKTRGQQVTLSCSPISGHRSVSWYQQTPGQGLQFLFEYFSETQRNKGNFPGRFSGRQFSNSRSEMNVSTLELGDSALYLCASSGGSPDTQYFGPGTRLTVL.

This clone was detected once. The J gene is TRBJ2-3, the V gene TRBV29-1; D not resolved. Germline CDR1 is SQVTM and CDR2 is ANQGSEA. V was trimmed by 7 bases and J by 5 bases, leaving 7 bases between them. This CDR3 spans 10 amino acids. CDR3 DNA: TGCAGCGCCCGGTTAGATACGCAGTATTTT. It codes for CSARLDTQYF.

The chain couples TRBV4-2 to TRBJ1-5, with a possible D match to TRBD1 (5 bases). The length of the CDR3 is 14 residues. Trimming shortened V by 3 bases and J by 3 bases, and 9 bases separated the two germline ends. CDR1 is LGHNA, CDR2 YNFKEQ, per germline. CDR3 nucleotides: TGTGCCAGCAGCCACCAGGGCAACAATCAGCCCCAGCATTTT. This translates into CASSHQGNNQPQHF.

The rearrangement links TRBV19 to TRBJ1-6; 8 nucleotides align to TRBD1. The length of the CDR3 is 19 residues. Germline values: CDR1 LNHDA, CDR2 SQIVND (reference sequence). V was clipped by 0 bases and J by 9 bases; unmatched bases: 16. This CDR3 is CASSIETPLRTGRSSPLHF. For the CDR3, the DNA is TGTGCCAGTAGTATAGAGACTCCCCTTCGGACAGGGAGAAGTTCACCCCTCCACTTT.

This chain's CDR3 is CASRELNEQFF. CDR3 nucleotides: TGTGCCAGCAGGGAGCTGAATGAGCAGTTCTTC. The chain has TRBV6-5 and TRBJ2-1, with D hard to call. There are 11 residues in the CDR3. Trimming shortened V by 6 bases and J by 7 bases, and 7 bases separated the two germline ends. The germline V gene has CDR1 MNHEY and CDR2 SVGAGI.

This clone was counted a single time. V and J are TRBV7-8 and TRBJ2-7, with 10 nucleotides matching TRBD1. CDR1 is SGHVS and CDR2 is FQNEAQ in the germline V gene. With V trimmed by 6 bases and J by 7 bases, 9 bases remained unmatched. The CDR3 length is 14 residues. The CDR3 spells CASRLGQGVQEQYF. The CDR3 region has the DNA TGTGCCAGCAGACTTGGACAGGGGGTACAGGAGCAGTACTTC.

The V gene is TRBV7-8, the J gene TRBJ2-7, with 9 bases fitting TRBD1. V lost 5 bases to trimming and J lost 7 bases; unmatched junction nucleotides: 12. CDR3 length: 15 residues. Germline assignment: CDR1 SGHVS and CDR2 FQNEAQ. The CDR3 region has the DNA TGTGCCAGCAGCCCGAACCCGGGACAGGGATATGAGCAGTACTTC. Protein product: CASSPNPGQGYEQYF.

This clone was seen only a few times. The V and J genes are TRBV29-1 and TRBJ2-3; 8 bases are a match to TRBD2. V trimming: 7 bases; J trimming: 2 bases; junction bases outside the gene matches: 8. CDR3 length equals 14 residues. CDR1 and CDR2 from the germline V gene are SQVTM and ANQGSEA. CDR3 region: CSARGLGSTDTQYF. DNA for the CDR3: TGCAGCGCCCGGGGACTAGGATCCACAGATACGCAGTATTTT.

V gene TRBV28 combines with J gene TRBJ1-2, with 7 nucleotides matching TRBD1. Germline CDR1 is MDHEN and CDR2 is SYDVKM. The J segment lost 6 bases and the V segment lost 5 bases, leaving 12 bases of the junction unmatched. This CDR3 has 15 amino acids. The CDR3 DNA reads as TGTGCCAGCAGTACAGTATCCGGGACAGTTAATGGCTACACCTTC. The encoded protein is CASSTVSGTVNGYTF.

CDR3 bases: TGTGCCAGCTCACCAGGGAGCCCTAACACCGGGGAGCTGTTTTTT. Amino acid sequence: CASSPGSPNTGELFF. The chain employs TRBV18 and TRBJ2-2; maybe TRBD2 (5 bases). Trimming cost V 2 bases and J 2 bases, with 9 bases left between them. The CDR3 has 15 residues. Germline-derived CDR1 and CDR2 are KGHSH and LQKENI.

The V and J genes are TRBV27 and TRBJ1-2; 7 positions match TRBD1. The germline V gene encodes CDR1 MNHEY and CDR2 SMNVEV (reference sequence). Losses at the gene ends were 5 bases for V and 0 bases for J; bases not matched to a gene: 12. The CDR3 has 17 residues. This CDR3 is CASSTTTGPLANYGYTF. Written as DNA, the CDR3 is TGTGCCAGCAGTACGACGACAGGGCCCCTAGCTAACTATGGCTACACCTTC.

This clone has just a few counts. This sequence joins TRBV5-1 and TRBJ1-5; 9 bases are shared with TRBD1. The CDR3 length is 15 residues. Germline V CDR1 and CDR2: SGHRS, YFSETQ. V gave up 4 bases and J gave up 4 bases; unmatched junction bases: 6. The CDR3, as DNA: TGCGCCAGCAGCCGGACGACAGGGGGAAATCAGCCCCAGCATTTT. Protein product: CASSRTTGGNQPQHF.